The 2 T cell receptor beta chains in this list originate from one sample, sequenced in a study of T cells in Graves' hyperthyroidism and ophthalmopathy. Regions amplified from RNA transcripts were the TCR beta CDR3 regions. First-round RT-PCR targeting the TCR CDR3 was performed with the HTBI primer set. TCRdb fed the multiplex PCR reads into MiXCR, producing one record per CDR3 protein. The table has about 360,000 distinct CDR3 sequences, about 13% seen once. Sequencing was performed on blood. Receptors were obtained from a woman younger than 35 with Graves' hyperthyroidism.

V usage is TRBV5-1 and J usage is TRBJ2-5, with 8 bases matching TRBD2. CDR1 SGHRS and CDR2 YFSETQ come from the germline V gene. V lost 5 bases and J lost 4; bases outside the gene matches: 13. This CDR3 has 16 amino acids. The CDR3 DNA is TGCGCCAGCAGAACCATCGAGCGGGGGCCCGGAGAGACCCAGTACTTC. Translation gives CASRTIERGPGETQYF.

This clonotype was observed a handful of times. The rearrangement uses TRBV28 and TRBJ2-3; 14 nucleotides align to TRBD2. Germline V gene data show CDR1 as MDHEN and CDR2 as SYDVKM. J was trimmed by 1 base and V by 7 bases; bases with no gene match: 7. The CDR3 has 17 amino acids. The CDR3 loop is CASMDQTSGRGTDTQYF. For the CDR3, the DNA is TGTGCCAGCATGGACCAGACTAGCGGGAGGGGCACAGATACGCAGTATTTT.